The 11 T cell receptor beta chains below all came from one sample that was sequenced in a study of T cells expressing NK-cell markers. TCRdb re-called the 5' RACE reads, yielding one record per CDR3 amino acid sequence without DNA. The sample shows more than 90,000 distinct CDR3 sequences, and around 20% sits with its ten largest clones. The material sequenced was blood T cells: a sorted CD56 or NKG2C T cell subset, CD4+ or CD8+ T cells, or bulk PBMC T cells (not recorded which). The receptors were sampled from a woman between 18 and 70 years old in good health.

J is TRBJ2-5 and V is TRBV20-1. The CDR3 sequence is 15 residues long. From germline, CDR1 is DFQATT and CDR2 SNEGSKA (reference sequence). Here the CDR3 reads CSATMVGLGQETQYF.

J is TRBJ1-1 and V is TRBV27. The CDR3 length is 13 residues. The germline V gene has CDR1 MNHEY and CDR2 SMNVEV (reference sequence). CDR3 residues: CASSQTENTEAFF.

The gene calls are TRBV30 and TRBJ1-2; as DNA is missing, the TRBD1 call by TCRdb cannot be tested. From germline, CDR1 is GTSNPN and CDR2 SVGIG (reference sequence). The CDR3 has 13 residues. This chain's CDR3 is CAWSGPTGNGYTF.

The chain combines TRBV3-1 with TRBJ2-3; TCRdb returns TRBD2, unconfirmable since there is no DNA. This CDR3 has 17 amino acids. Per the germline V gene, CDR1 is LGHDT and CDR2 is YNNKEL (reference sequence). The CDR3 spells CASSQAEAGGPTDTQYF.

The chain is built from TRBV5-5 and TRBJ2-1. The CDR3 spans 11 residues. The germline V gene encodes CDR1 SGHKS and CDR2 YYEKEE (reference sequence). This chain's CDR3 is CASSFSSMQFF.

The V call is TRBV29-1, the J call TRBJ2-5; TCRdb's D call of TRBD1 is untestable without DNA. The CDR3 has 16 amino acids. Germline-derived CDR1 and CDR2 are SQVTM and ANQGSEA. The CDR3 loop is CSVEDKGQGPQETQYF.

The rearrangement joins TRBV11-2 to TRBJ2-5; without DNA, the TCRdb call of TRBD2 cannot be checked. This CDR3 is built from 16 residues. CDR1 and CDR2 from the germline V gene are SGHAT and FQNNGV. The CDR3 reads CASSPLSGRAGETQYF.

The rearrangement joins TRBV7-6 to TRBJ2-2; lacking DNA, the TRBD1 call made by TCRdb goes unchecked. This CDR3 is built from 16 residues. Per germline, CDR1 SGHVS and CDR2 FNYEAQ. The CDR3 sequence is CASSPTLESNTGELFF.

The genes are TRBV15 and TRBJ2-3; the D call from TCRdb, TRBD1, cannot be confirmed without DNA. Germline loops: CDR1 LNHNV, CDR2 YYDKDF (reference sequence). This CDR3 contains 17 residues. CDR3 region: CATSRAISGAGTDTQYF. Full variable domain (outside the CDR3, taken from reference TRBV15 and TRBJ2-3): DAMVIQNPRYQVTQFGKPVTLSCSQTLNHNVMYWYQQKSSQAPKLLFHYYDKDFNNEADTPDNFQSRRPNTSFCFLDIRSPGLGDTAMYLCATSRAISGAGTDTQYFGPGTRLTVL.

J is TRBJ2-2 and V is TRBV27; there is no DNA to check the TCRdb D call of TRBD2. This CDR3 region has 12 residues. Germline V lookup: CDR1 MNHEY, CDR2 SMNVEV (reference sequence). CDR3 in amino acids: CATLRGSGELFF.

V is TRBV4-3 and J is TRBJ2-3; without DNA, the TCRdb call of TRBD2 cannot be checked. Per germline, CDR1 LGHNA and CDR2 YSLEER. The CDR3 sequence is 15 residues long. The CDR3 loop is CASSQDWGGADTQYF.